The present TCR beta chain was sequenced within a study of T cell responses to AZD1222 COVID-19 vaccine. Study results and limitations: Among vaccine-associated CD4 TCRs, coverage spanned spike, with dominance at 160-218 and 743-854. Repertoires were obtained solely post-peak T cell response. Most donors were white British, females outnumbered males, and clonal diversity was possibly underestimated. Spike-specific TCR repertoires showed rising breadth and depth after two AZD1222 doses.

Repertoires were generated with immunoSEQ multiplex PCR, while TCRdb's copy carries only in-frame clones and drops some. This sample has some 100,000 clones, with around nine tenths found just once. V shed 3 bases, J shed 2 bases, and the junction held 6 bases outside the gene matches. Germline V gene lookup returns CDR1 SGHKS and CDR2 YYEKEE (reference sequence). The CDR3 consists of 15 residues. With respect to this clone: The antigen is not known.

The chain combines TRBV5-5 with TRBJ2-3, with 7 bases matching TRBD2. Material: peripheral blood, obtained on day 0 of AZD1222 vaccination. The source is an adult in good health. The CDR3 DNA reads TGTGCCAGCAGCTCCCCCGGGACTACCACAGATACGCAGTATTTT. It codes for CASSSPGTTTDTQYF.